This entry lists 13 T cell receptor delta chains sequenced from one sample in a study of gamma-delta T cells after stem cell transplantation. TCRdb fed the RT-PCR reads into CATT to redo clone calling. The table records 15,000 to 17,000 delta-chain clones, 9% to 9.5% of them present only once. Sequenced input: gamma-delta T cells. These receptors originate from a human donor. It is not recorded whose cells these are; they may come from a transplant donor.

This clone has more than one count but fewer than ten. The translation of this DNA and the TCRdb protein of a much larger clone differ at residue 26, probably owing to a read error; the protein shown here is translated from the DNA. The chain has TRDV1 and TRDJ1; 10 nucleotides line up with TRDD3. CDR3 length equals 28 residues. The germline V gene has CDR1 TSWWSYY and CDR2 QGS. The CDR3 here is CALGLPAREAFSYKGGYAVHQYTDKPIF. Here the CDR3 DNA reads TGTGCTCTCGGGCTCCCAGCGCGGGAGGCCTTCTCCTATAAAGGGGGATACGCAGTTCATCAATACACCGATAAACCCATCTTT.

This clone appeared many times. This may come from a read error, since a much larger clone is one base off. This chain links TRDV2 with TRDJ1; TRDD3 matches at 10 bases. V dropped 3 bases and J dropped 0; count of bases not matched to a gene: 12. In germline, CDR1 is GEAIGNYY, CDR2 EKD. CDR3 size: 18 residues. CDR3 nucleotide sequence: TGTGCCTGTGACTCCGGACTGGGGGATCCGATCTACACCGATAAACTCATCTTT. It yields the protein CACDSGLGDPIYTDKLIF.

Regarding this clone: TCRdb shows a much larger clone's protein in place of this DNA's translation, and the two differ at residue 13, likely through a read error; the protein shown is translated from the DNA. This rearrangement joins TRDV2 to TRDJ1; 7 bases are a match to TRDD3. This CDR3 spans 20 amino acids. The V gene end was trimmed by 1 base and the J gene end by 0 bases; junction bases not matched to a gene: 19. Germline values: CDR1 GEAIGNYY, CDR2 EKD. CDR3 residues: CACDTLPSRAGGLYTDKLIF. The CDR3 DNA reads as TGTGCCTGTGACACTCTACCTTCTAGGGCTGGGGGCTTGTACACCGATAAACTCATCTTT.

Remarks on this clone: TCRdb's listed protein matches a much larger clone and diverges from this DNA's translation at residue 8, likely through a read error; the protein shown comes from the DNA. The J gene is TRDJ1, the V gene TRDV2, with D perhaps being TRDD2 or TRDD3 (6 bases each). This CDR3 contains 17 residues. Between the trimmed V and J ends, which lost 1 base and 5 bases, there was a span of 22 bases. Germline CDR1 GEAIGNYY, CDR2 EKD. In DNA form, the CDR3 reads TGTGCCTGTGACACTTGGGTCCTACGGGGGGACAAGGATAAACTCATCTTT. It codes for CACDTWVLRGDKDKLIF.

V usage is TRDV3 and J usage is TRDJ1; D is unclear. The length of the CDR3 is 15 residues. V was clipped by 4 bases and J by 6 bases, with 24 bases between them. Germline loops: CDR1 TVYSNPD, CDR2 GDNSRS (reference sequence). Here the CDR3 DNA reads TGTGCCTGTTTACGCAGGCCGAGGTACCCCTATAAACTCATCTTT. Protein: CACLRRPRYPYKLIF.

In this sample, this clone turned up many times. Other DNA sequences within the sample encode an identical CDR3. V and J are TRDV2 and TRDJ1, with TRDD3 identical over 10 bases. V dropped 0 bases and J dropped 0; count of bases not matched to a gene: 18. The CDR3 extends over 21 amino acids. The V gene's germline CDR1 is GEAIGNYY and CDR2 EKD. The CDR3 sequence is CACDTVHGGYDPDLYTDKLIF. The DNA of the CDR3 is TGTGCCTGTGACACCGTCCACGGGGGATACGACCCCGATTTGTACACCGATAAACTCATCTTT.

This clone was detected a few times. The mismatch at residue 5 between this DNA's translation and the TCRdb protein of a much larger clone likely reflects a read error; the protein shown is translated from the DNA. The chain recombines TRDV1 with TRDJ1, with 8 bases lining up with TRDD3. This CDR3 is built from 22 residues. Germline V gene lookup returns CDR1 TSWWSYY and CDR2 QGS. The CDR3 loop reads CALGKLIILPLWRDTVVGKLIF. DNA of the CDR3: TGTGCTCTTGGGAAACTCATAATCCTTCCCCTCTGGCGGGATACGGTCGTTGGTAAACTCATCTTT.

Points on this clone: At one boundary the junction diverges from the germline segment, which might be a read error. This sequence joins TRDV1 and TRDJ1; either TRDD2 or TRDD3 may fit D (5 bases each). CDR1 TSWWSYY and CDR2 QGS come from the germline V gene. The CDR3 runs to 19 residues. The CDR3 here is CAIGETCLFRLLNPYKLIF. The CDR3 DNA reads TGTGCTATTGGGGAAACCTGTCTCTTCCGTCTACTGAACCCCTATAAACTCATCTTT.

Of note for this clone: With a much larger clone just one base away, this may be a read error. Other DNA sequences within the sample encode an identical CDR3. V is TRDV2 and J is TRDJ1; perhaps TRDD2 as D (6 bases). CDR1 GEAIGNYY and CDR2 EKD come from the germline V gene. V lost 0 bases to trimming and J lost 1 base, with 29 bases between them. The CDR3 has 21 amino acids. The CDR3 nucleotides are TGTGCCTGTGACACCGTTGAGTCCCACCTGCTTCCTGGCGTACTCACCGATAAACTCATCTTT. It translates to CACDTVESHLLPGVLTDKLIF.

Remarks on this clone: A far larger clone is only one base removed, so a read error is likely. Within the sample, other DNA sequences also encode this same CDR3. V usage is TRDV1 and J usage is TRDJ1, with 10 nucleotides matching TRDD3. The CDR3 runs to 19 residues. V lost 0 bases to trimming and J lost 5 bases; unmatched junction nucleotides: 15. Germline values: CDR1 TSWWSYY, CDR2 QGS. CDR3 in amino acids: CALGELEPPDWGIQDKLIF. The CDR3 DNA sequence: TGTGCTCTTGGGGAACTAGAGCCCCCCGACTGGGGGATCCAGGATAAACTCATCTTT.

The sample holds a few counts of this clone. The CDR3, as DNA: TGTGCCCTCTCCTCCTACGACCTGGGGGATGGGAGGTACACCGATAAACTCATCTTT. It encodes CALSSYDLGDGRYTDKLIF. The V call is TRDV3, the J call TRDJ1, with TRDD3 identical over 9 bases. This CDR3 region has 19 residues. V dropped 5 bases and J dropped 0; count of bases not matched to a gene: 22. CDR1 is TVYSNPD, CDR2 GDNSRS, per germline (reference sequence).

The sample holds a few counts of this clone. TCRdb pairs this DNA with a much larger clone's protein that differs at residue 8, likely a read error; the protein shown was translated from the DNA. V gene TRDV2 combines with J gene TRDJ1; 8 nucleotides line up with TRDD3. This CDR3 region has 20 residues. Germline assignment: CDR1 GEAIGNYY and CDR2 EKD. The J segment lost 6 bases and the V segment lost 0 bases, leaving 23 bases of the junction unmatched. The CDR3 DNA follows: TGTGCCTGTGACACCGCTGAAGCACTGGGGGCTCACCGAGGGGCGTATAAACTCATCTTT. Protein sequence: CACDTAEALGAHRGAYKLIF.

As for this clone: TCRdb lists the protein of a much larger clone for this DNA, which differs at residue 19, so this is likely a read error; the protein given here is translated from the DNA itself. The J gene is TRDJ3, the V gene TRDV2; 10 positions agree with TRDD3. Germline values: CDR1 GEAIGNYY, CDR2 EKD. The CDR3 has 21 amino acids. In nucleotides, the CDR3 is TGTGCCTGTGACAATGCCGTCCTGGGGGATAAGGTGTCCTGGGACACCCGACAGACGTTTTTC. Translation: CACDNAVLGDKVSWDTRQTFF.